These 27 T cell receptor beta chains came from one sample sequenced in a study of preoperative IRX-2 immunotherapy in early breast cancer. The treatment: preoperative locoregional IRX-2 cytokine immunotherapy. Method: immunoSEQ multiplex PCR; TCRdb's copy keeps in-frame clones and lacks some. The data hold 30,000 to 45,000 clones, with 82% observed a single time. The sample here was lymph node tissue, taken after IRX-2 immunotherapy. These receptors came from a human donor with breast cancer.

The chain joins TRBV19 to TRBJ1-5; D unclear. Germline V CDR1 and CDR2: LNHDA, SQIVND (reference sequence). The CDR3 length is 14 residues. V gave up 3 bases and J gave up 3 bases, with 9 bases separating them. CDR3 nucleotide sequence: TGTGCCAGTAGTATGGCGACTGTCAATCAGCCCCAGCATTTT. This translates into CASSMATVNQPQHF.

Here the CDR3 reads CAITPDSNYEQYF. In DNA form, the CDR3 reads TGTGCCATCACCCCGGACAGTAACTACGAGCAGTACTTC. The rearrangement uses TRBV6-8 and TRBJ2-7; maybe TRBD1 (6 bases). In germline, CDR1 is MNHGY, CDR2 SAAAGT. V lost 10 bases and J lost 3, with 16 bases in between. This CDR3 has 13 residues.

The rearrangement joins TRBV19 to TRBJ1-2, with D maybe TRBD1 (5 bases). The CDR3 loop spans 13 amino acids. Trimming removed 10 bases from V and 2 bases from J, with 14 bases in between. Germline CDR1 reads LNHDA; CDR2 reads SQIVND (reference sequence). As DNA, the CDR3 is TGTGCCACAAGGACATCGGACAACTATGGCTACACCTTC. Protein: CATRTSDNYGYTF.

The J gene is TRBJ2-5, the V gene TRBV18; 8 positions match TRBD1. The germline V gene has CDR1 KGHSH and CDR2 LQKENI. Unmatched junction bases numbered 9, after V lost 8 bases and J lost 1 base. This CDR3 region has 15 residues. The CDR3 is CASQNRGNRQETQYF. CDR3 sequence (DNA): TGTGCCAGCCAAAACAGGGGGAATCGCCAAGAGACCCAGTACTTC.

V is TRBV11-3 and J is TRBJ1-1, with TRBD1 identical over 9 bases. Germline V gene lookup returns CDR1 SGHNT and CDR2 YENEEA. The CDR3 totals 19 residues. J was trimmed by 2 bases and V by 5 bases; bases with no gene match: 18. In nucleotides, the CDR3 is TGTGCCAGCAGCCATCAAACAGGGGGCGTAACAAGCGGAAACACTGAAGCTTTCTTT. This codes for CASSHQTGGVTSGNTEAFF.

The rearrangement uses TRBV6-8 and TRBJ1-6; tentative D call: TRBD1 (5 bases). The CDR3 covers 14 residues. Trimming stripped 6 bases from V and 7 bases from J, with 13 bases between. In germline, CDR1 is MNHGY, CDR2 SAAAGT. This CDR3 is CASRMATENSPLHF. CDR3 bases: TGTGCCAGCAGAATGGCGACAGAAAATTCACCCCTCCACTTT.

The V call is TRBV28, the J call TRBJ1-3; tentative D call: TRBD1 (5 bases). Germline V gives CDR1 MDHEN, CDR2 SYDVKM. Deletions cut 7 bases from V and 2 bases from J, with 15 bases between. This CDR3 region has 15 residues. As DNA, the CDR3 is TGTGCCAGCACCCCTGACAGAATCCCTGGAAACACCATATATTTT. This gives the protein CASTPDRIPGNTIYF.

This clone was seen once. The V call is TRBV7-5, the J call TRBJ1-2; TRBD1 is the table's D call and was not checked against the DNA. TRBV7-5 is a pseudogene. This CDR3 is built from 14 residues. The CDR3 protein is CASSPGQGFNVYTF. The CDR3 bases are TGTGCCAGCAGCCCGGGACAGGGGTTTAACGTCTACACCTTC.

This chain links TRBV29-1 with TRBJ1-1; D perhaps matches TRBD1 (5 bases). The CDR3 consists of 13 residues. Germline lookup yields CDR1 SQVTM and CDR2 ANQGSEA. Trimming took off 6 bases at V and 0 bases at J, with 11 bases between the two ends. The CDR3 DNA reads TGCAGCGTATTGACGGACATGAACACTGAAGCTTTCTTT. This codes for CSVLTDMNTEAFF.

This rearrangement joins TRBV22-1 to TRBJ1-1; the table calls TRBD1, which could not be checked here. TRBV22-1 is an annotated pseudogene. This CDR3 spans 13 amino acids. This CDR3 reads CASRTPELGEAFF. Here the CDR3 DNA reads TGTGCCAGCCGGACACCGGAGTTGGGTGAAGCTTTCTTT.

This chain joins TRBV18 and TRBJ2-1, with D unclear. The germline V and J ends were trimmed by 5 bases and 5 bases, with 7 bases remaining between them. The CDR3 length is 12 residues. Germline V gene lookup returns CDR1 KGHSH and CDR2 LQKENI. CDR3: CASSIPHNEQFF. The DNA of the CDR3 is TGTGCCAGCTCAATCCCTCACAATGAGCAGTTCTTC.

The rearrangement links TRBV7-6 to TRBJ1-1, with a possible D match to TRBD1 (5 bases). CDR3 size: 14 residues. Germline loops: CDR1 SGHVS, CDR2 FNYEAQ. Trimming removed 3 bases at V and 1 base at J, with 9 bases between. The CDR3 coding sequence is TGTGCCAGCAGCTTCGGGGGACGGAACACTGAAGCTTTCTTT. Encoded protein: CASSFGGRNTEAFF.

The chain recombines TRBV10-2 with TRBJ2-3; D unresolved. The V and J ends lost 0 bases and 7 bases respectively, with 11 bases between them. This CDR3 has 14 residues. Germline CDR1 WSHSY, CDR2 SAAADI. As DNA, the CDR3 is TGCGCCAGCAGTGAGTCTGGAGTTCTGAATACGCAGTATTTT. It encodes CASSESGVLNTQYF.

This clone was observed a few times. The chain joins TRBV6-8 to TRBJ1-1, with 9 bases aligning to TRBD1. V dropped 8 bases and J dropped 1; count of bases not matched to a gene: 5. This CDR3 spans 14 amino acids. CDR1 is MNHGY and CDR2 is SAAAGT in the germline V gene. CDR3 in amino acids: CASGGQGWNTEAFF. The DNA of the CDR3 is TGTGCCAGCGGAGGACAGGGGTGGAACACTGAAGCTTTCTTT.

V and J are TRBV28 and TRBJ2-7, with D perhaps matching TRBD1 (5 bases). The V gene's germline CDR1 is MDHEN and CDR2 SYDVKM. V lost 6 bases and J 5 bases, leaving 14 bases between the germline ends. The CDR3 covers 13 residues. CDR3 sequence: CASRGPGFDEQYF. In DNA form, the CDR3 reads TGTGCCAGCAGGGGGCCAGGGTTCGACGAGCAGTACTTC.

This clone was observed once. The rearrangement uses TRBV6-8 and TRBJ1-1, with 8 positions matching TRBD1. V trimming: 5 bases; J trimming: 3 bases; junction bases outside the gene matches: 5. Per germline, CDR1 MNHGY and CDR2 SAAAGT. This CDR3 region has 14 residues. In DNA, the CDR3 is TGTGCCAGCAGTACCCAGGGGGCTGACACTGAAGCTTTCTTT. It is translated as CASSTQGADTEAFF.

V is TRBV29-1 and J is TRBJ1-3; 9 nucleotides align to TRBD1. Trimming took 4 bases from V and 7 from J; bases not matched to a gene: 11. CDR1 SQVTM and CDR2 ANQGSEA come from the germline V gene. This CDR3 contains 15 residues. The CDR3 is CSVGLWDRVGNTIYF. The CDR3 DNA reads TGCAGCGTTGGCCTATGGGACAGGGTCGGGAACACCATATATTTT.

The chain joins TRBV9 to TRBJ1-1; the D is unclear. The CDR3 contains 13 residues. The V end was cut by 0 bases, the J end by 2 bases, with 5 bases between. Germline CDR1 and CDR2: SGDLS and YYNGEE. The CDR3 sequence: CASSVVVNTEAFF. CDR3 nucleotide sequence: TGTGCCAGCAGCGTAGTGGTAAACACTGAAGCTTTCTTT.

This clone has a handful of counts. DNA for the CDR3: TGTGCCAGCTCACCCGGACTTCTTACCGGGGAGCTGTTTTTT. Its protein product is CASSPGLLTGELFF. The rearrangement links TRBV18 to TRBJ2-2, with D possibly TRBD2 on 5 matching bases. The CDR3 loop spans 14 amino acids. In germline, CDR1 is KGHSH, CDR2 LQKENI. Trimming removed 3 bases from V and 5 bases from J, with 10 bases in between.

There are a few counts of this clone. This chain links TRBV10-1 with TRBJ2-4; D gene unclear. Germline V CDR1 and CDR2: WNHNN, SYGVQD (reference sequence). Trimming stripped 2 bases from V and 5 bases from J, with 7 bases between. The CDR3 spans 13 residues. CDR3 sequence reads: CASSESRENIQYF. CDR3 DNA: TGCGCCAGCAGTGAGAGTCGGGAAAACATTCAGTACTTC.

V gene TRBV29-1 combines with J gene TRBJ1-2, with 8 bases matching TRBD1. CDR1 and CDR2 from the germline V gene are SQVTM and ANQGSEA. V dropped 7 bases and J dropped 1; count of bases not matched to a gene: 11. The CDR3 covers 15 residues. The CDR3 nucleotides are TGCAGCGCCCCGTTGGACAGGGTCAATAACTATGGCTACACCTTC. Its protein product is CSAPLDRVNNYGYTF. The full variable domain, its missing parts supplied by reference TRBV29-1 and TRBJ1-2, is SAVISQKPSRDICQRGTSLTIQCQVDSQVTMMFWYRQQPGQSLTLIATANQGSEATYESGFVIDKFPISRPNLTFSTLTVSNMSPEDSSIYLCSAPLDRVNNYGYTFGSGTRLTVV.

CDR3 nucleotide sequence: TGTGCCAGTCGAGACAGGGGTGGAGGCAACTATGGCTACACCTTC. Amino acids: CASRDRGGGNYGYTF. This sequence joins TRBV28 and TRBJ1-2, with TRBD1 identical over 8 bases. Losses at the gene ends were 9 bases for V and 2 bases for J; bases not matched to a gene: 11. There are 15 residues in the CDR3. Germline assignment: CDR1 MDHEN and CDR2 SYDVKM.

The J gene is TRBJ1-2, the V gene TRBV15; D gene uncertain. CDR3 length equals 15 residues. V gave up 3 bases and J gave up 7 bases, with 18 bases separating them. Germline V gives CDR1 LNHNV, CDR2 YYDKDF (reference sequence). CDR3 residues: CATSSPPPRPTGYTF. In DNA, the CDR3 is TGTGCCACCAGCAGCCCTCCTCCCAGGCCGACTGGCTACACCTTC.

This chain joins TRBV15 and TRBJ2-3, with 8 bases lining up with TRBD2. V lost 1 base and J lost 3; bases outside the gene matches: 0. The germline V gene has CDR1 LNHNV and CDR2 YYDKDF (reference sequence). The CDR3 sequence is 14 residues long. Here the CDR3 DNA reads TGTGCCACCAGCAGAGTAGCGGGGACAGATACGCAGTATTTT. It yields the protein CATSRVAGTDTQYF.

V gene TRBV11-3 combines with J gene TRBJ1-2, with TRBD1 identical over 12 bases. The CDR3 extends over 14 amino acids. CDR1 and CDR2 from the germline V gene are SGHNT and YENEEA. With V trimmed by 2 bases and J by 12 bases, 7 bases remained unmatched. CDR3 region: CASSLNSGQGADTF. The CDR3 bases are TGTGCCAGCAGCTTAAATTCGGGACAGGGGGCTGACACCTTC.

This chain uses TRBV7-1 with TRBJ2-2, with D possibly TRBD2 on 6 matching bases. TRBV7-1 is labeled an ORF, and its function is uncertain. This CDR3 spans 16 amino acids. The ends were cut back, 4 bases at V and 1 base at J, with 13 bases in the middle. The CDR3 spells CASSLAVLRNTGELFF. For the CDR3, the DNA is TGTGCCAGCAGCTTAGCGGTGTTGAGGAACACCGGGGAGCTGTTTTTT.

J is TRBJ1-2 and V is TRBV11-3; TRBD1 agrees at 9 bases. With V trimmed by 6 bases and J by 0 bases, 5 bases remained unmatched. The CDR3 covers 15 residues. Germline V CDR1 and CDR2: SGHNT, YENEEA. Here the CDR3 reads CASSLGTGSNYGYTF. DNA for the CDR3: TGTGCCAGCAGTTTGGGGACAGGGTCTAACTATGGCTACACCTTC.